This T cell receptor beta chain comes out of a study of T cell repertoires in cytomegalovirus infection. Study summary: Indicated by public TCR beta signatures were CMV infection and matching HLA type. Notes on the study in general: The ex vivo response was dominated by HLA-C-restricted CMV-specific TCR beta clonotypes. Summed frequency of shared TCR beta families picked out CMV carriers who also had the relevant HLA.

Germline V gives CDR1 SEHNR, CDR2 FQNEAQ (reference sequence). V was clipped by 4 bases and J by 3 bases, with 16 bases between them. This CDR3 region has 16 residues. This clonotype was detected a few times. What it recognizes is unknown. TCRdb passed the reads through MiXCR, listing each CDR3 protein once. The sample lists 210,000 or so distinct CDR3 sequences; around 6.4% were seen once. Source material: PBMCs. The chain has TRBV7-9 and TRBJ1-5, with D perhaps TRBD1 (5 bases). The TCR comes from a human donor in good health (CMV status not recorded). Some clones in this sample may be carry-over from other donors' samples. In DNA form, the CDR3 reads TGTGCCAGCAGCTCCGGGACCCTAGGATTCAATCAGCCCCAGCATTTT. Its protein product is CASSSGTLGFNQPQHF.